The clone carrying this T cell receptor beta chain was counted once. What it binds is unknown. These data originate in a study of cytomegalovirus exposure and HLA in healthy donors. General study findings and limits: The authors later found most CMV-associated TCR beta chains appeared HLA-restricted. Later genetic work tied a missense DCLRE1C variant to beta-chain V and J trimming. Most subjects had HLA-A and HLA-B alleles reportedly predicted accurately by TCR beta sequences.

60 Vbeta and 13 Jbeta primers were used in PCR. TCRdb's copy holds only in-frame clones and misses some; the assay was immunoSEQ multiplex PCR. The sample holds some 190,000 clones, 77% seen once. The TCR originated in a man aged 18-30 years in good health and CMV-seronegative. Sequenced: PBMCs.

The DNA of the CDR3 is TGTGCCAGCAGCTTGCGGCTAGCGGATCCCGGCACAGATACGCAGTATTTT. It is translated as CASSLRLADPGTDTQYF. This rearrangement joins TRBV5-6 to TRBJ2-3; 7 bases match TRBD2. Germline trimming cut 1 base from V and 1 base from J; bases unmatched to any gene: 9. CDR1 is SGHDT and CDR2 is YYEEEE in the germline V gene. The CDR3 has 17 residues.